The text below deals with one T cell receptor beta chain. What it binds is not known. Method: immunoSEQ multiplex PCR; TCRdb's copy keeps in-frame clones and lacks some. Of about 2.4 million clones in the sample, roughly 93% were seen once. These data belong to a study of shared clonotypes between healthy human individuals. Study-wide results and caveats: A handful of donors had around 5% of their naive CD4 clonotypes in common.

Trimming removed 3 bases at V and 6 bases at J, with 6 bases between. In germline, CDR1 is MDHEN, CDR2 SYDVKM. The CDR3 runs to 12 residues. The source of this sequence is a man between 18 and 35 years old in good health. Some clones in this sample may be carry-over from other donors' samples. The specimen was naive CD4+ T cells from PBMCs. Subset in this sample: CD45RA+ positively selected. The gene calls are TRBV28 and TRBJ2-4; a weak D match, TRBD2 (5 bases). The CDR3 DNA reads TGTGCCAGCAGTTTCGCGGGAAACATTCAGTACTTC. This gives the protein CASSFAGNIQYF.